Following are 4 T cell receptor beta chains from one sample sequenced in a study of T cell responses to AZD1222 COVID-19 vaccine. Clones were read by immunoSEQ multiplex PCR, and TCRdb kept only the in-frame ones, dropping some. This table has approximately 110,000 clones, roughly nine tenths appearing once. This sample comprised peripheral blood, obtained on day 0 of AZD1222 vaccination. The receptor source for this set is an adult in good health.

For the CDR3, the DNA is TGTGCCAGCAGCAACCCCCTCAAACAGGGTGGGAAGAGGTTCCGGGAGCTGTTTTTT. Encoded protein: CASSNPLKQGGKRFRELFF. The chain couples TRBV7-8 to TRBJ2-2; perhaps TRBD1 as D (6 bases). Germline-derived CDR1 and CDR2 are SGHVS and FQNEAQ. The CDR3 contains 19 residues. With 5 bases removed from V and 9 bases from J, the gap between germline ends came to 31 bases.

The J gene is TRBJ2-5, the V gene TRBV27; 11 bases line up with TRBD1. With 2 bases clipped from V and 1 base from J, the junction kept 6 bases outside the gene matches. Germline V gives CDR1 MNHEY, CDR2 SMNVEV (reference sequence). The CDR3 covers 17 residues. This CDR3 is CASSLKGTGGPQETQYF. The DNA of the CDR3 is TGTGCCAGCAGTTTAAAGGGGACAGGGGGGCCCCAAGAGACCCAGTACTTC.

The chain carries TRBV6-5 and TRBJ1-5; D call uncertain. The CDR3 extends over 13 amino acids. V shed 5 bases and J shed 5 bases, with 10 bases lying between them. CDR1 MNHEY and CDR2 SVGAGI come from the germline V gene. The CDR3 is CASSNGEYQPQHF. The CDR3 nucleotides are TGTGCCAGCAGTAACGGGGAATATCAGCCCCAGCATTTT.

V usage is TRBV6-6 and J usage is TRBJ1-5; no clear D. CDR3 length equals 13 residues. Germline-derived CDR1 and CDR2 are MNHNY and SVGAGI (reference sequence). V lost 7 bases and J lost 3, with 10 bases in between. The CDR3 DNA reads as TGTGCCAGCATGGCACAGATCAATCAGCCCCAGCATTTT. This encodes CASMAQINQPQHF.